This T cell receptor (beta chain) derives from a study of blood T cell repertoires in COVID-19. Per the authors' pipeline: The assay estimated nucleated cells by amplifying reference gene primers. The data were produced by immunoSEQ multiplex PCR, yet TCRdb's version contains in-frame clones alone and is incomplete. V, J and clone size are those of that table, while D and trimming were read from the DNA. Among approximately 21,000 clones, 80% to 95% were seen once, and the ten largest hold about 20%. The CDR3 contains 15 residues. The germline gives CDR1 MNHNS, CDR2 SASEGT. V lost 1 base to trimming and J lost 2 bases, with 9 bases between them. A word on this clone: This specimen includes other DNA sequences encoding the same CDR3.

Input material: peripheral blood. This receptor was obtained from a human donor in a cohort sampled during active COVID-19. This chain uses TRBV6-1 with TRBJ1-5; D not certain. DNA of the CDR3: TGTGCCAGCAGTGAAGTTCGGGGAGGCAATCAGCCCCAGCATTTT. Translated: CASSEVRGGNQPQHF.